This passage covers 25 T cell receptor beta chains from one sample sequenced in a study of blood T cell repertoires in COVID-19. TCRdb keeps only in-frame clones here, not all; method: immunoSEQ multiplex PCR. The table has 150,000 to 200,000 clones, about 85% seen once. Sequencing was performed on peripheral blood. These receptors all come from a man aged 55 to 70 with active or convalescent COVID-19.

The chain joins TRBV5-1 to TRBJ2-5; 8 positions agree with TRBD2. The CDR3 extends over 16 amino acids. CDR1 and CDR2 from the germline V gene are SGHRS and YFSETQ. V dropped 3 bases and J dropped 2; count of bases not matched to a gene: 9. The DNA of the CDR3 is TGCGCCAGCAGCTCCCTGGATCGGGGGGGGCAAGAGACCCAGTACTTC. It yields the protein CASSSLDRGGQETQYF. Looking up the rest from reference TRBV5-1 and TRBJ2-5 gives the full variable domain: KAGVTQTPRYLIKTRGQQVTLSCSPISGHRSVSWYQQTPGQGLQFLFEYFSETQRNKGNFPGRFSGRQFSNSRSEMNVSTLELGDSALYLCASSSLDRGGQETQYFGPGTRLLVL.

The CDR3 loop reads CATSRGGGESQPQHF. The CDR3 region has the DNA TGTGCCACCAGCAGAGGAGGGGGGGAGAGTCAGCCCCAGCATTTT. The chain has TRBV15 and TRBJ1-5; D is perhaps TRBD1 (6 bases). Trimming cost V 1 base and J 6 bases, with 13 bases left between them. The V gene's germline CDR1 is LNHNV and CDR2 YYDKDF (reference sequence). This CDR3 region has 15 residues.

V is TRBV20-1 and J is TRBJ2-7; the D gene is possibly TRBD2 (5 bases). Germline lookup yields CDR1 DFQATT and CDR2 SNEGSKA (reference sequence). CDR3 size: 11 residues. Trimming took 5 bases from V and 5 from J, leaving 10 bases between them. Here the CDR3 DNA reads TGCAGTGCTTGGGCGGGCGACGAGCAGTACTTC. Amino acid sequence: CSAWAGDEQYF.

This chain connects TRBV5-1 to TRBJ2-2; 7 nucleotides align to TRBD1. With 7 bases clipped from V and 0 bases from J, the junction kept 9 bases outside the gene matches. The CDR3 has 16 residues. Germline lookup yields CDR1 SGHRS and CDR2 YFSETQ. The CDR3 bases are TGCGCCAGCCAAACGGGACAGAGGGCGAACACCGGGGAGCTGTTTTTT. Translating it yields CASQTGQRANTGELFF. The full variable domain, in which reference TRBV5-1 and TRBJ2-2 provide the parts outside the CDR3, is KAGVTQTPRYLIKTRGQQVTLSCSPISGHRSVSWYQQTPGQGLQFLFEYFSETQRNKGNFPGRFSGRQFSNSRSEMNVSTLELGDSALYLCASQTGQRANTGELFFGEGSRLTVL.

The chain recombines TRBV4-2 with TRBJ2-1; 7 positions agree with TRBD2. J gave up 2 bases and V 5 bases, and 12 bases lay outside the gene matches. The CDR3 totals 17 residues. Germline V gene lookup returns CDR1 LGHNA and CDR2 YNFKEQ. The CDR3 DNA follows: TGTGCCAGCAGCTTTGGGGGGGAGCGGGGCCCCTACAATGAGCAGTTCTTC. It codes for CASSFGGERGPYNEQFF.

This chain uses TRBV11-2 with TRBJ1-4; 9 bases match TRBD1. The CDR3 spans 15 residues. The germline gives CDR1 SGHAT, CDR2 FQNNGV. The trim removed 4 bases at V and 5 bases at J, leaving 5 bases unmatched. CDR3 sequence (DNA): TGTGCCAGCAGCTCGGTGGGACAGGGAAATGAAAAACTGTTTTTT. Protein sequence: CASSSVGQGNEKLFF.

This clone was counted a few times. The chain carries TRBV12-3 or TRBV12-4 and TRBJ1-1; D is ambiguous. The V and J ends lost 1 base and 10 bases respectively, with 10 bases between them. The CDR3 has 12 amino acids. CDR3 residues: CASSLEGGRAFF. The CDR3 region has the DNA TGTGCCAGCAGTTTAGAAGGAGGGAGAGCTTTCTTT.

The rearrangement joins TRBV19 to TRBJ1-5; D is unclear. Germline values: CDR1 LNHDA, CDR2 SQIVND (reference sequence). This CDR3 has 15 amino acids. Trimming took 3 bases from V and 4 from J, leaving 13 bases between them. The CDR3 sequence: CASSIVGRPNQPQHF. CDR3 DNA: TGTGCCAGTAGTATTGTTGGCAGGCCTAATCAGCCCCAGCATTTT.

CDR3 sequence reads: CASSVASRQETQYF. The CDR3 DNA sequence: TGTGCCAGCAGCGTAGCTAGCAGACAAGAGACCCAGTACTTC. The V call is TRBV9, the J call TRBJ2-5; tentative D call: TRBD2 (5 bases). Trimming removed 0 bases at V and 2 bases at J, with 8 bases between. CDR1 and CDR2 (germline): SGDLS, YYNGEE. The length of the CDR3 is 14 residues.

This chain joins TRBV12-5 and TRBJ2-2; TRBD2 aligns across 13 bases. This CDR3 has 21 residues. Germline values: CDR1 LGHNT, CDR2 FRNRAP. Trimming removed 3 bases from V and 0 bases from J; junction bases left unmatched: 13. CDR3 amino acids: CASGFKGQRGLAGTNTGELFF. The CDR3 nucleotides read TGTGCTAGTGGTTTTAAGGGACAGAGGGGACTAGCGGGGACGAACACCGGGGAGCTGTTTTTT. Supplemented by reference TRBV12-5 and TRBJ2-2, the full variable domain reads DARVTQTPRHKVTEMGQEVTMRCQPILGHNTVFWYRQTMMQGLELLAYFRNRAPLDDSGMPKDRFSAEMPDATLATLKIQPSEPRDSAVYFCASGFKGQRGLAGTNTGELFFGEGSRLTVL.

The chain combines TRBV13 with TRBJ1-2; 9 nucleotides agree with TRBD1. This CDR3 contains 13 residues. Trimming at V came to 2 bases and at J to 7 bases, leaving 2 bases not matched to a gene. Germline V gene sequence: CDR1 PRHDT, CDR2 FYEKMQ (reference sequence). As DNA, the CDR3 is TGTGCCAGCAGCTTAAACAGGGGGCCTGGCTACACCTTC. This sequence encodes CASSLNRGPGYTF.

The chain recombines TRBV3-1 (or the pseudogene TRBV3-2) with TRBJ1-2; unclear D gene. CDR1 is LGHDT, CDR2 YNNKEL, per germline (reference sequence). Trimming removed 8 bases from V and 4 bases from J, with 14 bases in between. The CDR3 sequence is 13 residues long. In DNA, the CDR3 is TGTGCCAGCGGAGCGGAGGGATCCTATGGCTACACCTTC. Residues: CASGAEGSYGYTF.

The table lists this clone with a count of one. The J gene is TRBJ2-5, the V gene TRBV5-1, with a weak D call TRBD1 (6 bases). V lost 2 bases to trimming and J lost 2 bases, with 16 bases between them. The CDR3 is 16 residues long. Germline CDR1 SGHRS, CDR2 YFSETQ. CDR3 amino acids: CASSLLQGNGQETQYF. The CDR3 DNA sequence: TGCGCCAGCAGCTTACTGCAGGGGAATGGGCAAGAGACCCAGTACTTC.

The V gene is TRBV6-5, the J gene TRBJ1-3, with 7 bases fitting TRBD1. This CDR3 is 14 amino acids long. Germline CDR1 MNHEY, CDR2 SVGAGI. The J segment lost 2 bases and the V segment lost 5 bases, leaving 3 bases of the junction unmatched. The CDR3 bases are TGTGCCAGCAGTACAGGGGCCCCTGGAAACACCATATATTTT. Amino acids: CASSTGAPGNTIYF.

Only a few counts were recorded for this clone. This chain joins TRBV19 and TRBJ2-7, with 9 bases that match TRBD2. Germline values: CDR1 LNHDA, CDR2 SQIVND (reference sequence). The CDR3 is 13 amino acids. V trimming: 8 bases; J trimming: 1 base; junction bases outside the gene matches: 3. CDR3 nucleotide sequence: TGTGCCAGTTCAGCGGGGGGATCCTACGAGCAGTACTTC. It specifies CASSAGGSYEQYF.

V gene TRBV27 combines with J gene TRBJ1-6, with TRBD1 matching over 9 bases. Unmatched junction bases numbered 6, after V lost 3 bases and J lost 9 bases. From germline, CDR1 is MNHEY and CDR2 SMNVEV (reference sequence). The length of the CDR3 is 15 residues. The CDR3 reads CASSFHDRGTSPLHF. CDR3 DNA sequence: TGTGCCAGCAGTTTTCACGACAGGGGGACTTCACCCCTCCACTTT.

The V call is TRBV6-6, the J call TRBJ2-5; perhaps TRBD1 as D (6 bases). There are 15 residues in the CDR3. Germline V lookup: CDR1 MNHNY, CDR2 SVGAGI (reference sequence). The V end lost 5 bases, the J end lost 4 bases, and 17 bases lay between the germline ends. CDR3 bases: TGTGCCAGCAGTCGATCTACAGGGATAACAGAGACCCAGTACTTC. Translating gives CASSRSTGITETQYF.

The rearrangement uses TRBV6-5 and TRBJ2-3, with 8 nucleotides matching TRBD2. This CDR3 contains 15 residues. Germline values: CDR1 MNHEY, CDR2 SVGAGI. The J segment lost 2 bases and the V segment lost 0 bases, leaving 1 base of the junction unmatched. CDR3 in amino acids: CASSYSGLDTDTQYF. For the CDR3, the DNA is TGTGCCAGCAGTTACTCGGGACTAGACACAGATACGCAGTATTTT.

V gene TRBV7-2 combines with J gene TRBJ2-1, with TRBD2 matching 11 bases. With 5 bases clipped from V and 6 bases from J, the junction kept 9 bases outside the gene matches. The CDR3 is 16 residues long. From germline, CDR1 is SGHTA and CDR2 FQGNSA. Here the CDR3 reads CASSTDLGLAANEQFF. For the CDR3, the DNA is TGTGCCAGCAGCACCGACCTGGGACTAGCGGCCAATGAGCAGTTCTTC.

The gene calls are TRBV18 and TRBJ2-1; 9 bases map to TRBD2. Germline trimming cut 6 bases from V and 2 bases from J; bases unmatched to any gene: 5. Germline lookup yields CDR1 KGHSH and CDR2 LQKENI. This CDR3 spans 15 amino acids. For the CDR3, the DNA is TGTGCCAGCTCTGCAGCGGGGGGCACCTACAATGAGCAGTTCTTC. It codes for CASSAAGGTYNEQFF.

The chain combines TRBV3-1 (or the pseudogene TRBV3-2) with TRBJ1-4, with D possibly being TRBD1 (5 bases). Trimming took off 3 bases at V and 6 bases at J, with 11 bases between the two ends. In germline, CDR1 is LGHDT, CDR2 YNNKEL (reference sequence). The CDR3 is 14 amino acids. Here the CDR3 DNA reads TGTGCCAGCAGCCAGGGTTGGGGGGATGAAAAACTGTTTTTT. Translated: CASSQGWGDEKLFF.

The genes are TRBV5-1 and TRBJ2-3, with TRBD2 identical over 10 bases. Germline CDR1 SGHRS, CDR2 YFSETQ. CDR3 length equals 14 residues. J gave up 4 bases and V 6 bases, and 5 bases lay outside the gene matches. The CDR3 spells CASTERGGPDTQYF. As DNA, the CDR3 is TGCGCCAGCACCGAGCGGGGGGGCCCAGATACGCAGTATTTT.

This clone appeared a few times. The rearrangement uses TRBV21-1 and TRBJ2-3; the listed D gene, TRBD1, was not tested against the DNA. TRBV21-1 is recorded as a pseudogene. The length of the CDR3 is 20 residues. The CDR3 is CASSKARQRTGPTSTDTQYF. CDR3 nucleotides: TGTGCCAGCAGCAAAGCCCGACAAAGGACAGGGCCCACTAGCACAGATACGCAGTATTTT.

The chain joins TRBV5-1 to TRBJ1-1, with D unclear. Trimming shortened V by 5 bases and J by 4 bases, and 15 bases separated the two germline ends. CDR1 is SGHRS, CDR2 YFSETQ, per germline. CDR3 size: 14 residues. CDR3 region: CASSTGSPLTEAFF. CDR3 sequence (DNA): TGCGCCAGCAGTACCGGGAGCCCACTCACTGAAGCTTTCTTT.

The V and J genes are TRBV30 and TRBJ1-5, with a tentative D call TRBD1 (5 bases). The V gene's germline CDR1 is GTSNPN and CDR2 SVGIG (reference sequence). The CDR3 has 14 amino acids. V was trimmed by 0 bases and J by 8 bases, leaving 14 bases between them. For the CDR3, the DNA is TGTGCCTGGAGTGTAGTAGGGGCCCTGAAGCCCCAGCATTTT. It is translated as CAWSVVGALKPQHF.